Described below is a single TCR beta chain sequence and its context. This entry is derived from a study of blood T cell repertoires in COVID-19. The overall study: PBMCs, B-cell-depleted T cells, or T cells provided the cDNA or gDNA that made up the material.

The Seattle site enrolled patients during active infection and followed them longitudinally. TCRdb's table, derived via immunoSEQ multiplex PCR, lists solely in-frame clones and lacks some. This table holds approximately 530,000 clones, roughly nine tenths found once. The CDR3 covers 15 residues. Unmatched junction bases numbered 8, after V lost 4 bases and J lost 2 bases. The germline V gene encodes CDR1 MGHRA and CDR2 YSYEKL. The chain combines TRBV4-1 with TRBJ2-7; the match to TRBD1 covers 7 bases. Source material: peripheral blood. The source is a woman in her forties or fifties with COVID-19, enrolled during active disease. CDR3 in amino acids: CASSRGYRGTYEQYF. The DNA of the CDR3 is TGCGCCAGCAGCCGAGGGTACAGGGGCACCTACGAGCAGTACTTC.